The 17 T cell receptor beta chains below all came from one sample that was sequenced in a study of technical replicates of blood from a few donors. Libraries were prepared by immunoSEQ multiplex PCR; TCRdb keeps only in-frame clonotypes and omits some of them. The table lists tens of thousands of clones, approximately 90% of them singletons. Sequencing input: PBMCs. The receptors shown here come from a human donor in good health. Some clones in this sample may be carry-over from other donors' samples.

This rearrangement joins TRBV5-1 to TRBJ2-7, with a tentative D call TRBD1 (5 bases). Germline-derived CDR1 and CDR2 are SGHRS and YFSETQ. The CDR3 spans 13 residues. V was cut by 4 bases and J by 3 bases, with 11 bases left in between. The CDR3 coding sequence is TGCGCCAGCAGCCCGGACAAATTCTACGAGCAGTACTTC. Translated, it gives CASSPDKFYEQYF. Full variable domain (missing parts from reference TRBV5-1 and TRBJ2-7): KAGVTQTPRYLIKTRGQQVTLSCSPISGHRSVSWYQQTPGQGLQFLFEYFSETQRNKGNFPGRFSGRQFSNSRSEMNVSTLELGDSALYLCASSPDKFYEQYFGPGTRLTVT.

This chain joins TRBV25-1 and TRBJ1-6, with a possible D match to TRBD1 (6 bases). This CDR3 is 16 amino acids long. The germline V and J ends were trimmed by 3 bases and 1 base, with 10 bases remaining between them. Per the germline V gene, CDR1 is MGHDK and CDR2 is SYGVNS. CDR3 sequence reads: CASSEAQGSYNSPLHF. The CDR3 coding sequence is TGTGCCAGCAGTGAGGCCCAGGGGTCCTATAATTCACCCCTCCACTTT.

The chain combines TRBV21-1 with TRBJ2-7; TRBD2 is the table's D call and was not checked against the DNA. TRBV21-1 is described as a pseudogene. The CDR3 contains 13 residues. For the CDR3, the DNA is TGTGCCAGCATTATTTCTAGTTCCTACGAGCAGTACTTC. Translating gives CASIISSSYEQYF.

The chain is built from TRBV7-2 and TRBJ2-3, with 7 bases aligning to TRBD1. The length of the CDR3 is 14 residues. Losses at the gene ends were 3 bases for V and 4 bases for J; bases not matched to a gene: 4. The germline CDR1 and CDR2 sequences are SGHTA and FQGNSA. The CDR3 protein is CASSFMTGPDTQYF. The CDR3, as DNA: TGTGCCAGCAGCTTTATGACAGGGCCAGATACGCAGTATTTT.

This sequence joins TRBV19 and TRBJ2-3; TRBD2 matches at 7 bases. The trim removed 6 bases at V and 3 bases at J, leaving 9 bases unmatched. This CDR3 is 15 amino acids long. The germline CDR1 and CDR2 sequences are LNHDA and SQIVND (reference sequence). The CDR3 loop is CASSPGGVRTDTQYF. The DNA for the CDR3 is TGTGCCAGTAGCCCTGGGGGGGTTAGGACAGATACGCAGTATTTT.

The gene calls are TRBV5-5 and TRBJ2-7; 8 nucleotides agree with TRBD2. The germline gives CDR1 SGHKS, CDR2 YYEKEE (reference sequence). The V and J ends lost 4 bases and 2 bases, in that order; junction bases with no gene match: 8. The CDR3 is made up of 15 amino acids. The CDR3 DNA is TGTGCCAGCAGCATGGCCGGGACTAGAACCTACGAGCAGTACTTC. Translation gives CASSMAGTRTYEQYF.

The sample holds a few counts of this clone. This chain connects TRBV5-1 to TRBJ1-2; D might be TRBD1 (5 bases). V was shortened by 6 bases and J by 4 bases, with 19 bases between the two germline ends. CDR3 length: 15 amino acids. The germline gives CDR1 SGHRS, CDR2 YFSETQ. CDR3: CASNMDGTTAYGYTF. CDR3 sequence (DNA): TGCGCCAGCAACATGGACGGGACTACTGCCTATGGCTACACCTTC.

V and J are TRBV19 and TRBJ2-1; 10 bases match TRBD2. CDR1 is LNHDA and CDR2 is SQIVND in the germline V gene (reference sequence). The J segment lost 0 bases and the V segment lost 4 bases, leaving 9 bases of the junction unmatched. The CDR3 is made up of 18 amino acids. The CDR3, as DNA: TGTGCCAGTAGTAGGAGCGGGAGACTAGCGGGCTCCTACAATGAGCAGTTCTTC. It yields the protein CASSRSGRLAGSYNEQFF.

This chain uses TRBV11-3 with TRBJ1-3, with D perhaps matching TRBD1 (6 bases). V was cut by 5 bases and J by 0 bases, with 23 bases left in between. Per the germline V gene, CDR1 is SGHNT and CDR2 is YENEEA. CDR3 length: 19 residues. The CDR3 region is CASSPPGHKTSGSGNTIYF. CDR3 DNA sequence: TGTGCCAGCAGCCCCCCGGGACACAAAACCAGTGGCTCTGGAAACACCATATATTTT.

V usage is TRBV15 and J usage is TRBJ1-4; possibly TRBD1 for D (5 bases). This CDR3 region has 16 residues. The germline V gene encodes CDR1 LNHNV and CDR2 YYDKDF (reference sequence). The germline V and J ends were trimmed by 0 bases and 10 bases, with 18 bases remaining between them. CDR3 DNA sequence: TGTGCCACCAGCAGAGATTACACCACCCAGGGAGGAAAACTGTTTTTT. This gives the protein CATSRDYTTQGGKLFF.

This clone was observed once. The chain carries TRBV5-1 and TRBJ1-2; 10 nucleotides align to TRBD1. This CDR3 is built from 16 residues. From germline, CDR1 is SGHRS and CDR2 YFSETQ. V was pared by 0 bases and J by 2 bases, with 4 bases of the junction left unmatched. CDR3 DNA: TGCGCCAGCAGCTTGGCCTTGGGACAGGGGAACTATGGCTACACCTTC. Translation gives CASSLALGQGNYGYTF.

V gene TRBV9 combines with J gene TRBJ2-4; D is perhaps TRBD1 (5 bases). Per the germline V gene, CDR1 is SGDLS and CDR2 is YYNGEE. Trimming removed 0 bases from V and 0 bases from J, with 10 bases in between. This CDR3 spans 16 amino acids. CDR3 in DNA: TGTGCCAGCAGCGTAGTAGGGGCTCTAGCCAAAAACATTCAGTACTTC. This sequence encodes CASSVVGALAKNIQYF. The full variable domain, its missing parts supplied by reference TRBV9 and TRBJ2-4, is DSGVTQTPKHLITATGQRVTLRCSPRSGDLSVYWYQQSLDQGLQFLIQYYNGEERAKGNILERFSAQQFPDLHSELNLSSLELGDSALYFCASSVVGALAKNIQYFGAGTRLSVL.

V gene TRBV7-3 combines with J gene TRBJ2-3, with TRBD2 matching 9 bases. Germline V gene data show CDR1 as SGHTA and CDR2 as FQGTGA. The CDR3 runs 16 residues. V shed 6 bases and J 4 bases; nucleotides not matched to a gene: 11. The CDR3 sequence is CASSRRLADGSDTQYF. CDR3 in DNA: TGTGCCAGCAGTCGCAGACTAGCGGACGGGTCAGATACGCAGTATTTT.

This chain connects TRBV5-6 to TRBJ1-1; 9 positions match TRBD1. Germline CDR1 is SGHDT and CDR2 is YYEEEE. The CDR3 has 15 residues. After removal of 0 bases from V and 3 bases from J, the junction contained 3 bases not matched to a gene. The CDR3 DNA sequence: TGTGCCAGCAGCTTGGGGGGACAGGGCGACACTGAAGCTTTCTTT. Its translation: CASSLGGQGDTEAFF.

This chain connects TRBV2 to TRBJ2-3; D is undetermined. V was clipped by 6 bases and J by 6 bases, with 22 bases between them. In germline, CDR1 is SNHLY, CDR2 FYNNEI. The CDR3 covers 16 residues. The CDR3 DNA reads TGTGCCAGCAGCCTGCACCTCCTTAGAAACGGGGATACGCAGTATTTT. Translation gives CASSLHLLRNGDTQYF.

The chain employs TRBV6-5 and TRBJ1-5, with D unresolved. This CDR3 comprises 13 residues. The V end was cut by 0 bases, the J end by 6 bases, with 6 bases between. Per the germline V gene, CDR1 is MNHEY and CDR2 is SVGAGI. CDR3: CASSYSSVQPQHF. The CDR3 coding sequence is TGTGCCAGCAGTTACTCGTCGGTTCAGCCCCAGCATTTT.

This clone is a singleton in its sample. V gene TRBV11-3 combines with J gene TRBJ2-7, with TRBD1 matching over 8 bases. The CDR3 has 18 residues. Unmatched junction bases numbered 15, after V lost 1 base and J lost 4 bases. The germline gives CDR1 SGHNT, CDR2 YENEEA. The CDR3, as DNA: TGTGCCAGCAGCTTAGGGACAGGGATTTATTTTTTCCTTTACGAGCAGTACTTC. Its translation: CASSLGTGIYFFLYEQYF.